The 28 T cell receptor beta chains below all came from one sample that was sequenced in a study of blood T cell repertoires in COVID-19. Assay: immunoSEQ multiplex PCR; the TCRdb copy retains only in-frame clones and omits some. The sample includes more than 25,000 clones, over 75% of them seen just once. Sample: peripheral blood. The receptors were gathered from an elderly man with acute or convalescent COVID-19.

This rearrangement joins TRBV5-4 to TRBJ1-1, with TRBD1 identical over 10 bases. Trimming removed 3 bases from V and 6 bases from J; junction bases left unmatched: 17. In germline, CDR1 is SGHNT, CDR2 YYREEE (reference sequence). The CDR3 has 18 residues. The CDR3 DNA follows: TGTGCCAGCAGCTCCGCTATGACAGGGGGCATGGGGTACTCTGAAGCTTTCTTT. It codes for CASSSAMTGGMGYSEAFF. The entire variable domain, with the rest obtained from reference TRBV5-4 and TRBJ1-1, is as follows: ETGVTQSPTHLIKTRGQQVTLRCSSQSGHNTVSWYQQALGQGPQFIFQYYREEENGRGNFPPRFSGLQFPNYSSELNVNALELDDSALYLCASSSAMTGGMGYSEAFFGQGTRLTVV.

J is TRBJ1-4 and V is TRBV15; D possibly corresponds to TRBD1 (6 bases). From germline, CDR1 is LNHNV and CDR2 YYDKDF (reference sequence). V was shortened by 4 bases and J by 8 bases, with 11 bases between the two germline ends. CDR3 size: 13 residues. CDR3 amino acids: CATSKGVGEKLFF. The CDR3 DNA follows: TGTGCCACCAGCAAGGGGGTGGGGGAAAAACTGTTTTTT.

The chain carries TRBV11-3 and TRBJ1-5; D is possibly TRBD1 (6 bases). From germline, CDR1 is SGHNT and CDR2 YENEEA. The CDR3 length is 18 residues. V lost 0 bases to trimming and J lost 0 bases, with 15 bases between them. CDR3 bases: TGTGCCAGCAGCTTAGAGGGGCAGGGACACCTTAGCAATCAGCCCCAGCATTTT. This sequence encodes CASSLEGQGHLSNQPQHF.

The chain joins TRBV5-1 to TRBJ1-4; D remains unclear. Trimming pared 0 bases from V and 3 bases from J, leaving 12 bases between. The CDR3 length is 16 residues. Germline CDR1 reads SGHRS; CDR2 reads YFSETQ. The CDR3 region is CASSLGEGFANEKLFF. The CDR3, as DNA: TGCGCCAGCAGCTTGGGAGAGGGTTTTGCTAATGAAAAACTGTTTTTT.

The chain combines TRBV27 with TRBJ1-6; D is unresolved. This CDR3 is 15 amino acids long. Trimming removed 4 bases from V and 4 bases from J, with 11 bases in between. The germline CDR1 and CDR2 sequences are MNHEY and SMNVEV (reference sequence). The CDR3 reads CASSSSAGYNSPLHF. The CDR3 region has the DNA TGTGCCAGCAGTTCCAGCGCCGGTTATAATTCACCCCTCCACTTT.

This rearrangement joins TRBV5-4 to TRBJ2-1, with TRBD1 matching over 8 bases. The CDR3 length is 16 residues. V dropped 0 bases and J dropped 5; count of bases not matched to a gene: 7. Germline-derived CDR1 and CDR2 are SGHNT and YYREEE (reference sequence). The CDR3 coding sequence is TGTGCCAGCAGCTTGGTTGGGCAGGGGGCCAACAATGAGCAGTTCTTC. Translation gives CASSLVGQGANNEQFF.

This clone came up once. This chain connects TRBV5-1 to TRBJ1-3; D gene uncertain. CDR3 length: 13 residues. Trimming stripped 2 bases from V and 4 bases from J, with 7 bases between. Germline V gene data show CDR1 as SGHRS and CDR2 as YFSETQ. The CDR3 coding sequence is TGCGCCAGCAGCTTCGGGTCCGGAAACACCATATATTTT. Its protein is CASSFGSGNTIYF.

V gene TRBV5-5 combines with J gene TRBJ1-2, with 12 bases matching TRBD1. This CDR3 is 17 amino acids long. The trim removed 2 bases at V and 1 base at J, leaving 6 bases unmatched. CDR1 is SGHKS and CDR2 is YYEKEE in the germline V gene (reference sequence). As DNA, the CDR3 is TGTGCCAGCAGCTTATACGGGACAGGGGGCAATAACTATGGCTACACCTTC. It is translated as CASSLYGTGGNNYGYTF.

This chain links TRBV6-5 with TRBJ2-3; no firm D call. V was cut by 6 bases and J by 3 bases, with 7 bases left in between. This CDR3 is 12 amino acids long. Germline V CDR1 and CDR2: MNHEY, SVGAGI. The CDR3 DNA follows: TGTGCCAGCAGAAGCAGGACAGATACGCAGTATTTT. The encoded protein is CASRSRTDTQYF.

The chain joins TRBV5-5 to TRBJ2-7, with D perhaps TRBD1 (6 bases). The CDR3 contains 11 residues. The germline gives CDR1 SGHKS, CDR2 YYEKEE (reference sequence). V was cut by 6 bases and J by 12 bases, with 16 bases left in between. CDR3: CASTLRGFVYF. CDR3 coding DNA: TGTGCCAGCACCCTGAGGGGGTTTGTGTACTTC.

The V gene is TRBV5-1, the J gene TRBJ1-6; TRBD1 might be the D (5 bases). Deletions cut 7 bases from V and 1 base from J, with 12 bases between. The CDR3 sequence is 15 residues long. Germline V gene lookup returns CDR1 SGHRS and CDR2 YFSETQ. The CDR3 loop is CASATGGSYNSPLHF. In DNA, the CDR3 is TGCGCCAGCGCGACGGGGGGGTCCTATAATTCACCCCTCCACTTT.

The genes are TRBV2 and TRBJ2-7; 8 nucleotides agree with TRBD2. Germline V gives CDR1 SNHLY, CDR2 FYNNEI. CDR3 length equals 13 residues. The V segment lost 6 bases and the J segment 6 bases; nucleotides outside the gene matches: 7. The CDR3, as DNA: TGTGCCAGCAGAGGCGGGGGGCCGGGCGAGCAGTACTTC. This gives the protein CASRGGGPGEQYF.

The genes are TRBV23-1 and TRBJ2-3; 10 bases line up with TRBD1. TRBV23-1 is an ORF, and what it does is uncertain. CDR3 length: 19 residues. V shed 3 bases and J 6 bases; nucleotides not matched to a gene: 18. The chain's CDR3 is CASSQGCLRDRGPRDTQYF. CDR3 sequence (DNA): TGCGCCAGCAGTCAGGGTTGCCTCCGGGACAGGGGACCGCGGGATACGCAGTATTTT.

The chain combines TRBV14 with TRBJ1-1, with 11 nucleotides matching TRBD1. The germline V gene has CDR1 SGHDN and CDR2 FVKESK. This CDR3 comprises 13 residues. Losses at the gene ends were 6 bases for V and 3 bases for J; bases not matched to a gene: 0. The CDR3 here is CASRGQGDTEAFF. CDR3 DNA: TGTGCCAGCAGGGGACAGGGGGACACTGAAGCTTTCTTT.

V usage is TRBV7-2 and J usage is TRBJ1-1; TRBD1 might be the D (5 bases). The germline V gene encodes CDR1 SGHTA and CDR2 FQGNSA. This CDR3 spans 14 amino acids. V lost 5 bases to trimming and J lost 3 bases, with 13 bases between them. CDR3 region: CASSLIGGDTEAFF. CDR3 in DNA: TGTGCCAGCAGCCTGATCGGGGGAGACACTGAAGCTTTCTTT.

The CDR3, as DNA: TGTGCCAGCAGCTTAGCCTACGGGAGGAGCTACACCTTC. Amino acids: CASSLAYGRSYTF. The J gene is TRBJ1-2, the V gene TRBV11-2, with no clear D. CDR1 and CDR2 from the germline V gene are SGHAT and FQNNGV. The CDR3 sequence is 13 residues long. V lost 1 base and J lost 9, with 12 bases in between.

The chain links TRBV29-1 to TRBJ2-2; 9 bases agree with TRBD1. V was clipped by 7 bases and J by 4 bases; unmatched bases: 10. Germline V gene data show CDR1 as SQVTM and CDR2 as ANQGSEA. CDR3 length equals 15 residues. This CDR3 reads CSAKGTGMSTGELFF. For the CDR3, the DNA is TGCAGCGCCAAGGGGACAGGGATGAGCACCGGGGAGCTGTTTTTT.

The CDR3 nucleotides read TGTGCCAGCAGCCTCGATGGACTAGCGGGGCTCAACGAGCAGTACTTC. Protein product: CASSLDGLAGLNEQYF. The chain uses TRBV11-2 and TRBJ2-7; 12 nucleotides agree with TRBD2. The length of the CDR3 is 16 residues. V lost 5 bases to trimming and J lost 5 bases; unmatched junction nucleotides: 10. Germline V gene sequence: CDR1 SGHAT, CDR2 FQNNGV.

The V call is TRBV30, the J call TRBJ2-7; no clear D. The CDR3 has 12 residues. The V end lost 2 bases, the J end lost 7 bases, and 12 bases lay between the germline ends. Germline CDR1 GTSNPN, CDR2 SVGIG (reference sequence). CDR3 in DNA: TGTGCCTGGAGTAGATTCCCCCTAGAGCAGTACTTC. Encoded protein: CAWSRFPLEQYF.

J is TRBJ2-2 and V is TRBV10-1; D unclear. CDR1 is WNHNN, CDR2 SYGVQD, per germline (reference sequence). CDR3 size: 14 residues. V was clipped by 2 bases and J by 5 bases, with 9 bases between them. CDR3 region: CASSEEAWTGELFF. The CDR3 coding sequence is TGCGCCAGCAGTGAGGAGGCCTGGACCGGGGAGCTGTTTTTT.

This clone showed up just once. The chain is built from TRBV5-6 and TRBJ2-5; 11 bases line up with TRBD2. Germline values: CDR1 SGHDT, CDR2 YYEEEE. J gave up 5 bases and V 4 bases, and 13 bases lay outside the gene matches. The CDR3 spans 17 residues. CDR3 protein: CASSKGLAARPGETQYF. DNA for the CDR3: TGTGCCAGCAGCAAGGGACTAGCGGCCCGGCCGGGGGAGACCCAGTACTTC.

A few counts support this clone. The chain is built from TRBV6-6 and TRBJ2-2, with TRBD1 matching over 10 bases. The ends lost 5 bases at V and 4 bases at J; junction bases unmatched: 13. The CDR3 covers 18 residues. CDR1 is MNHNY and CDR2 is SVGAGI in the germline V gene (reference sequence). The CDR3 DNA reads as TGTGCCAGCAGTCGACAGACAGGGGGCTTTCTCGGCACCGGGGAGCTGTTTTTT. This sequence encodes CASSRQTGGFLGTGELFF.

This clone was counted only a few times. The chain couples TRBV7-3 to TRBJ2-7, with D maybe TRBD1 (6 bases). Germline CDR1 and CDR2: SGHTA and FQGTGA. V lost 4 bases, J lost 0 bases, and 25 bases lay in between. This CDR3 has 19 amino acids. CDR3 sequence: CASSSPPPDHGTPSYEQYF. DNA of the CDR3: TGTGCCAGCAGCTCTCCCCCACCCGACCACGGGACACCCTCCTACGAGCAGTACTTC.

This clone was recorded once. This chain links TRBV6-5 with TRBJ1-6, with unresolved D. The CDR3 runs to 15 residues. V lost 7 bases to trimming and J lost 10 bases, with 20 bases between them. Per germline, CDR1 MNHEY and CDR2 SVGAGI. The CDR3 DNA is TGTGCCAGCAACCCCACCCGGAGGGCGAGGTCACCCCTCCACTTT. Amino acids: CASNPTRRARSPLHF.

V is TRBV6-4 and J is TRBJ1-4; unclear D gene. Trimming pared 4 bases from V and 6 bases from J, leaving 12 bases between. The CDR3 totals 14 residues. Looked up from germline, CDR1 is MRHNA and CDR2 is SNTAGT. CDR3: CASSVFIGDEKLFF. The CDR3 DNA follows: TGTGCCAGCAGTGTCTTCATCGGGGATGAAAAACTGTTTTTT.

This clone was detected only once. The rearrangement uses TRBV7-9 and TRBJ2-5; 10 bases agree with TRBD2. The CDR3 loop spans 16 amino acids. V shed 5 bases and J 0 bases; nucleotides not matched to a gene: 6. Germline V CDR1 and CDR2: SEHNR, FQNEAQ (reference sequence). The DNA of the CDR3 is TGTGCCAGCAGCCACATTAGCGGGGGGAACCAAGAGACCCAGTACTTC. Amino acids: CASSHISGGNQETQYF.

This chain links TRBV5-6 with TRBJ2-3; TRBD1 is a possible D gene (6 bases). The CDR3 has 17 amino acids. Germline V gives CDR1 SGHDT, CDR2 YYEEEE. Deletions cut 3 bases from V and 2 bases from J, with 19 bases between. The CDR3 region has the DNA TGTGCCAGCAGCTACATGGACAGTCGGACTGACACAGATACGCAGTATTTT. Amino acids: CASSYMDSRTDTDTQYF. The full variable domain, completed using reference TRBV5-6 and TRBJ2-3, is DAGVTQSPTHLIKTRGQQVTLRCSPKSGHDTVSWYQQALGQGPQFIFQYYEEEERQRGNFPDRFSGHQFPNYSSELNVNALLLGDSALYLCASSYMDSRTDTDTQYFGPGTRLTVL.

There are a few counts of this clone. This chain uses TRBV30 with TRBJ2-1, with 8 bases fitting TRBD2. Germline V gene sequence: CDR1 GTSNPN, CDR2 SVGIG (reference sequence). The CDR3 totals 14 residues. V gave up 2 bases and J gave up 13 bases; unmatched junction bases: 13. The CDR3, as DNA: TGTGCCTGGAGTAAAAGCGGGGGTGGGTTTTCTCAGTTCTTC. Translation gives CAWSKSGGGFSQFF. The variable domain in full, with the rest retrieved from reference TRBV30 and TRBJ2-1, is SQTIHQWPATLVQPVGSPLSLECTVEGTSNPNLYWYRQAAGRGLQLLFYSVGIGQISSEVPQNLSASRPQDRQFILSSKKLLLSDSGFYLCAWSKSGGGFSQFFGPGTRLTVL.